A selection of T cell receptor beta chains follows, all from one sample in a study of shared clonotypes between healthy human individuals. The protocol was immunoSEQ multiplex PCR, while the TCRdb copy is restricted to in-frame clones and leaves out a portion. The table shows fewer than 850,000 clones, with roughly 96% occurring only once. Material for sequencing was naive CD8+ T cells sorted from blood. The receptor source for this set is a man aged 25-45 years in good health. Each CDR3 is given with its conserved first and last residue. D genes are given only for firm matches. Only part of the rows carry a size: once, few, many, or a class if the clone is expanded.

V	size	D	J	length	CDR3	DNA
TRBV5-1	NA	TRBD2	TRBJ2-7	18	CASSSVPSGRDSSYEQYF	TGCGCCAGCAGCTCAGTCCCTAGCGGGAGGGATAGCTCCTACGAGCAGTACTTC
TRBV6-6	NA	NA	TRBJ2-7	13	CASSPTPPNEQYF	TGTGCCAGCAGTCCCACACCTCCCAACGAGCAGTACTTC
TRBV29-1	NA	NA	TRBJ1-1	12	CSIGQMNTEAFF	TGCAGTATCGGACAGATGAACACTGAAGCTTTCTTT
TRBV15	NA	TRBD2	TRBJ2-3	15	CATSSWTSGTDTQYF	TGTGCCACCAGCAGCTGGACTAGCGGGACAGATACGCAGTATTTT
TRBV28	NA	NA	TRBJ2-7	14	CASSLLQGIYEQYF	TGTGCCAGCAGTTTATTGCAGGGAATATACGAGCAGTACTTC
TRBV9	NA	TRBD1	TRBJ2-5	16	CASSDRGTGGEETQYF	TGTGCCAGCAGCGACCGAGGGACAGGGGGCGAGGAGACCCAGTACTTC
TRBV5-6	NA	NA	TRBJ2-7	14	CASSLGQGRDEQYF	TGTGCCAGCAGCTTGGGACAGGGGAGGGACGAGCAGTACTTC
TRBV29-1	once	TRBD2	TRBJ2-1	15	CSVEGTSGSYNEQFF	TGCAGCGTTGAAGGGACTAGCGGTTCCTACAATGAGCAGTTCTTC
TRBV7-9	NA	NA	TRBJ1-5	13	CASSPNSNQPQHF	TGTGCCAGCAGCCCCAATAGCAATCAGCCCCAGCATTTT
TRBV10-1	NA	NA	TRBJ2-2	13	CASQRSPTGELFF	TGCGCCAGCCAGCGGAGCCCCACCGGGGAGCTGTTTTTT
TRBV28	NA	NA	TRBJ1-4	12	CASSRVNEKLFF	TGTGCCAGCAGTAGGGTGAATGAAAAACTGTTTTTT
TRBV28	NA	TRBD1	TRBJ2-7	14	CASSVQGNRNEQYF	TGTGCCAGCAGTGTACAGGGGAACAGGAACGAGCAGTACTTC
TRBV2	NA	NA	TRBJ1-1	12	CASRTRDLEAFF	TGTGCCAGCAGGACCCGGGACCTTGAAGCTTTCTTT
TRBV27	NA	NA	TRBJ2-7	11	CASSANYEQYF	TGTGCCAGCAGTGCCAACTACGAGCAGTACTTC
TRBV13	NA	NA	TRBJ2-5	16	CASSLRDGIVVETQYF	TGTGCCAGCAGCTTACGGGACGGGATTGTCGTGGAGACCCAGTACTTC
TRBV5-1	NA	NA	TRBJ2-1	11	CASSLGDAQFF	TGCGCCAGCAGCTTGGGGGACGCGCAGTTCTTC
TRBV5-1	NA	TRBD2	TRBJ2-1	18	CASSIGWREGLSYNEQFF	TGCGCCAGCAGTATTGGTTGGCGGGAGGGCCTTTCCTACAATGAGCAGTTCTTC
TRBV7-9	NA	TRBD1	TRBJ2-7	14	CASSDSGTDYEQYF	TGTGCCAGCAGCGACTCCGGGACAGACTACGAGCAGTACTTC
TRBV7-9	NA	NA	TRBJ1-5	14	CASSLDLGGQPQHF	TGTGCCAGCAGCTTAGATCTAGGGGGTCAGCCCCAGCATTTT
TRBV28	NA	NA	TRBJ1-4	15	CASSRPQRFNEKLFF	TGTGCCAGCAGCCGACCACAGCGGTTTAATGAAAAACTGTTTTTT
TRBV5-4	NA	NA	TRBJ2-2	14	CASAGPTNTGELFF	TGTGCCAGCGCGGGACCAACTAACACCGGGGAGCTGTTTTTT
TRBV7-9	NA	TRBD2	TRBJ2-3	14	CASSLAGGTDTQYF	TGTGCCAGCAGCCTAGCGGGAGGAACAGATACGCAGTATTTT